This passage covers 2 T cell receptor beta chains from one sample sequenced in a study of graft-versus-host responses after intestinal transplantation (dated by TCRdb to the early 2020s). Library preparation was by the immunoSEQ multiplex PCR assay. TCRdb provides this immuneACCESS table in a form limited to in-frame rearrangements. Some clones are lacking; in checked studies, under half of them reflect an unresolved V gene, and why the rest are absent is not known. The sample records 20,000 to 25,000 clones, approximately 94% of which are singletons. The ten largest make up around 0.52% of the sample. Sample: PBMCs, taken 156 days after intestinal transplant. The receptors come from a human patient who received an intestinal transplant, so some T cells may come from the graft donor.

Only one count was recorded for this clone. The V call is TRBV9, the J call TRBJ2-5; D call uncertain. This CDR3 comprises 20 residues. Trimming shortened V by 0 bases and J by 0 bases, and 24 bases separated the two germline ends. Germline-derived CDR1 and CDR2 are SGDLS and YYNGEE. For the CDR3, the DNA is TGTGCCAGCAGCGTAGGGGTCGGGCTAGTTGGGTTCGGAGACCAAGAGACCCAGTACTTC. Encoded protein: CASSVGVGLVGFGDQETQYF.

The genes are TRBV5-4 and TRBJ1-1, with TRBD1 matching 8 bases. Germline CDR1 reads SGHNT; CDR2 reads YYREEE (reference sequence). The CDR3 runs 14 residues. Losses at the gene ends were 3 bases for V and 5 bases for J; bases not matched to a gene: 6. CDR3 nucleotide sequence: TGTGCCAGCAGCTCCCCGGACAGGGTTACTGAAGCTTTCTTT. It codes for CASSSPDRVTEAFF.